What follows is one T cell receptor beta chain and its context. Its specificity is unknown. The sample belongs to a study of spatial heterogeneity in lung cancer. Study-wide findings and caveats: It was found that expanded intratumoral alpha and beta TCR counts tracked tumor mutation counts.

TCRdb re-called the 5' RACE reads with MiXCR, one entry per CDR3 protein. The sample contains about 25,000 distinct CDR3 sequences, more than 8% of which appear only once. The time point: sample taken at primary tumor resection. Extraction of whole RNA from tumor, nontumor lung or frozen PBMC preceded unsorted sequencing. Here the sequenced sample was lung tumor tissue, taken at surgery. This receptor was taken from a male donor with early-stage non-small cell lung cancer.

CDR3 nucleotides: TGTGCCAGCAGTGCGGACGTTCCCTACGAGCAGTACTTC. Protein product: CASSADVPYEQYF. The J gene is TRBJ2-7, the V gene TRBV7-2; D not certain. V lost 6 bases and J lost 2, with 11 bases in between. The CDR3 runs 13 residues. The V gene's germline CDR1 is SGHTA and CDR2 FQGNSA. The full variable domain, in which reference TRBV7-2 and TRBJ2-7 provide the parts outside the CDR3, is GAGVSQSPSNKVTEKGKDVELRCDPISGHTALYWYRQSLGQGLEFLIYFQGNSAPDKSGLPSDRFSAERTGGSVSTLTIQRTQQEDSAVYLCASSADVPYEQYFGPGTRLTVT.